The T cell receptor (beta chain) described here comes from a study of PD-1 blockade in classical Hodgkin lymphoma. On the study more broadly: On a schedule of every 2 weeks, patients received nivolumab 3 mg/kg intravenously.

Libraries were prepared by immunoSEQ multiplex PCR; TCRdb keeps only in-frame clonotypes and omits some of them. The sample has approximately 52,000 clones, just under 75% seen once. With no exception, relapse followed autologous stem cell transplantation in all patients, and brentuximab vedotin exposure varied. The CDR3 has 15 amino acids. Germline CDR1 ENHRY, CDR2 SYGVKD. After removal of 5 bases from V and 2 bases from J, the junction contained 2 bases not matched to a gene. This clonotype was sampled from a human donor with classical Hodgkin lymphoma. The V call is TRBV10-3, the J call TRBJ2-7; TRBD2 aligns across 14 bases. This specimen was peripheral blood mononuclear cells (PBMCs), taken before the second cycle of nivolumab. This CDR3 is CAISPGLAGAYEQYF. Here the CDR3 DNA reads TGTGCCATCAGTCCGGGACTAGCGGGAGCCTACGAGCAGTACTTC.